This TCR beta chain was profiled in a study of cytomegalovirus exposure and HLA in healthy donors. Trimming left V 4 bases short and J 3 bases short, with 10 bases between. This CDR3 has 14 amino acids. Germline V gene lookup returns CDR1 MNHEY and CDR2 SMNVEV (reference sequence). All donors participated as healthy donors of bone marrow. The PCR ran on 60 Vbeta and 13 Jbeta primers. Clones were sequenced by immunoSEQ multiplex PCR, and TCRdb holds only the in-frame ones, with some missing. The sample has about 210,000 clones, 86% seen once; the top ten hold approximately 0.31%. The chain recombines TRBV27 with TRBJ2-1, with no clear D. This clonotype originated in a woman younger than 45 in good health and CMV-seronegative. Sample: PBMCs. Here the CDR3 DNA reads TGTGCCAGCAGTTACGCAAGCTTCTACAATGAGCAGTTCTTC. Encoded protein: CASSYASFYNEQFF.